The 3 T cell receptor beta chains listed next were all sequenced from one sample in a study of Graves' ophthalmopathy and Graves' hyperthyroidism. Amplification targeted the TCR beta CDR3 regions, with RNA transcripts as the source material. Second-round multiplex PCR came after a first-round RT-PCR that employed HTBI primers. TCRdb reprocessed the multiplex PCR reads via MiXCR and lists one record per CDR3 protein. The table includes 170,000 or so distinct CDR3 sequences, approximately 38% detected once. The sequencing input was peripheral blood. These receptors all come from a woman in her forties with Graves' ophthalmopathy.

This clonotype showed up many times. This sequence joins TRBV28 and TRBJ2-5, with D unclear. CDR1 is MDHEN and CDR2 is SYDVKM in the germline V gene. There are 13 residues in the CDR3. Trimming left V 3 bases short and J 2 bases short, with 7 bases between. CDR3 sequence reads: CASSFNRQETQYF. In DNA form, the CDR3 reads TGTGCCAGCAGTTTTAACAGACAAGAGACCCAGTACTTC.

This clonotype has ten or more counts. CDR3 nucleotides: TGCAGTGCTAGAGAGGGGACAGGATTCGGAATGGGGCAGTACTTC. Protein product: CSAREGTGFGMGQYF. The rearrangement joins TRBV20-1 to TRBJ2-7; TRBD1 agrees at 8 bases. The CDR3 runs to 15 residues. Germline V gene data show CDR1 as DFQATT and CDR2 as SNEGSKA (reference sequence). Trimming at V came to 0 bases and at J to 9 bases, leaving 13 bases not matched to a gene.

This clonotype was seen ten or more times. The chain carries TRBV6-1 and TRBJ2-5; the D gene is possibly TRBD2 (5 bases). Germline V gene lookup returns CDR1 MNHNS and CDR2 SASEGT. The V gene lost 7 bases and the J gene lost 5 bases, with 17 bases spanning the gap. The length of the CDR3 is 14 residues. The CDR3 loop reads CASKIVPAGETQYF. CDR3 nucleotide sequence: TGTGCCAGCAAGATCGTTCCGGCGGGTGAGACCCAGTACTTC.